One and the same sample provided the 5 T cell receptor beta chains below, sequenced in a study of vaccination effects on CD4 cells after COVID-19. Profiled with immunoSEQ multiplex PCR; TCRdb holds only in-frame clones, not every one. The table records roughly 71,000 clones, 75% to 85% of them present only once. These receptors have no known antigen. Ahead of sequencing, the ViraFEST assay grew antigen-specific CD4+ T cells using viral peptide pools. Having been cultured for roughly 10 days, the cells underwent CD4+ T cell isolation. Participants were given two doses of BNT162b2 or mRNA-1273 vaccine. This specimen was CD4+ T cells from PBMCs cultured with HCoV-229E spike peptides, taken after COVID-19 vaccination. These receptors originate from a human donor who received a COVID-19 vaccine.

The chain couples TRBV5-1 to TRBJ1-4; D is undetermined. CDR1 is SGHRS, CDR2 YFSETQ, per germline. The germline V and J ends were trimmed by 6 bases and 3 bases, with 9 bases remaining between them. This CDR3 is 13 amino acids long. The CDR3 coding sequence is TGCGCCAGCACGAAAGGCCCTAATGAAAAACTGTTTTTT. Translation gives CASTKGPNEKLFF.

This clone has a handful of counts. Other DNA variants within this sample encode the same CDR3. The rearrangement joins TRBV6-5 to TRBJ1-1, with D hard to call. This CDR3 contains 11 residues. CDR1 is MNHEY and CDR2 is SVGAGI in the germline V gene. V lost 6 bases and J lost 2, with 4 bases in between. The CDR3 here is CASRGNTEAFF. For the CDR3, the DNA is TGTGCCAGCAGGGGAAACACTGAAGCTTTCTTT.

The rearrangement links TRBV9 to TRBJ2-2, with 7 nucleotides matching TRBD1. The V segment lost 4 bases and the J segment 1 base; nucleotides outside the gene matches: 4. The CDR3 is 15 residues long. The germline CDR1 and CDR2 sequences are SGDLS and YYNGEE. This CDR3 reads CASSWGTENTGELFF. The CDR3 DNA reads as TGTGCCAGCAGCTGGGGGACAGAGAACACCGGGGAGCTGTTTTTT. The complete variable domain, with remaining parts taken from reference TRBV9 and TRBJ2-2, reads DSGVTQTPKHLITATGQRVTLRCSPRSGDLSVYWYQQSLDQGLQFLIQYYNGEERAKGNILERFSAQQFPDLHSELNLSSLELGDSALYFCASSWGTENTGELFFGEGSRLTVL.

DNA for the CDR3: TGTGCCAGCACCTCGAGAGTCTCCTCCTACAATGAGCAGTTCTTC. It encodes CASTSRVSSYNEQFF. The chain carries TRBV11-2 and TRBJ2-1, with D uncertain. V dropped 7 bases and J dropped 0 bases, with 13 bases sitting between them. CDR3 length: 15 amino acids. Germline V CDR1 and CDR2: SGHAT, FQNNGV.

This CDR3 is CASSPRPPSGGYTGELFF. In nucleotides, the CDR3 is TGTGCCAGCTCACCCCGACCGCCTAGCGGGGGTTACACCGGGGAGCTGTTTTTT. The chain is built from TRBV18 and TRBJ2-2; 10 positions agree with TRBD2. This CDR3 region has 18 residues. The germline V gene encodes CDR1 KGHSH and CDR2 LQKENI. The J segment lost 3 bases and the V segment lost 3 bases, leaving 10 bases of the junction unmatched. The entire variable domain, with the rest obtained from reference TRBV18 and TRBJ2-2, is as follows: NAGVMQNPRHLVRRRGQEARLRCSPMKGHSHVYWYRQLPEEGLKFMVYLQKENIIDESGMPKERFSAEFPKEGPSILRIQQVVRGDSAAYFCASSPRPPSGGYTGELFFGEGSRLTVL.